The clone carrying this TCR beta chain was observed many times. The sample belongs to a study of early T cells in non-severe SARS-CoV-2 infection. Germline V gene data show CDR1 as MNHNY and CDR2 as SVGAGI (reference sequence). The CDR3 runs to 14 residues. The germline V and J ends were trimmed by 6 bases and 6 bases, with 17 bases remaining between them. Each CDR3 protein is one row after TCRdb ran MiXCR on the 5' RACE reads. The table lists about 31,000 distinct CDR3 sequences, 5.8% of them singletons, with about 5% in the top ten. This TCR was sampled from an adult who was a healthcare worker with PCR-confirmed SARS-CoV-2 infection or an uninfected control (not recorded which). The chain uses TRBV6-6 and TRBJ1-2; maybe TRBD1 (5 bases). Input material: whole blood. CDR3 protein: CASRTGASSHGYTF. The DNA of the CDR3 is TGTGCCAGCAGAACCGGGGCTTCCAGTCATGGCTACACCTTC.